The text below deals with one T cell receptor beta chain. Antigen unknown. CD45RO-negative, CCR7-selected cells formed the naive CD8 fraction, which excluded terminally differentiated effector memory CD45RA+ cells. Trimming took off 1 base at V and 1 base at J, with 10 bases between the two ends. The CDR3 length is 16 residues. Germline values: CDR1 SEHNR, CDR2 FQNEAQ (reference sequence). Several immunoSEQ plates held equal portions of the genomic DNA taken from each subset. Clones were sequenced by immunoSEQ multiplex PCR, and TCRdb holds only the in-frame ones, with some missing. The sample carries roughly 2 million clones, about 95% recorded once. The data are from a study of shared clonotypes between healthy human individuals. Background on the study: Contributing individuals were two females and three males aged 18 to 49. General observations from the study: The study's rarefaction showed incomplete sorted-subset sequencing despite large depth.

This clonotype originated in a man aged 18 to 30 in good health. Sequencing was carried out using naive CD8+ T cells sorted from blood. The rearrangement uses TRBV7-9 and TRBJ2-2; D is tentatively TRBD1 or TRBD2 (6 bases each). CDR3 protein: CASSLEGGKNTGELFF. CDR3 DNA sequence: TGTGCCAGCAGCTTAGAGGGGGGAAAGAACACCGGGGAGCTGTTTTTT. Variable domain in full (rest from reference TRBV7-9 and TRBJ2-2): DTGVSQNPRHKITKRGQNVTFRCDPISEHNRLYWYRQTLGQGPEFLTYFQNEAQLEKSRLLSDRFSAERPKGSFSTLEIQRTEQGDSAMYLCASSLEGGKNTGELFFGEGSRLTVL.